Listed below are T cell receptor beta chains from one sample, sequenced in a study of blood T cell repertoires in COVID-19. Measured with immunoSEQ multiplex PCR; TCRdb has only the in-frame clones, and not every one. The sample lists about 190,000 clones, roughly 89% occurring once. Input material: peripheral blood. The origin of the receptors is a middle-aged man with acute or convalescent COVID-19. CDR3s include the opening cysteine and the closing phenylalanine or tryptophan. D genes are given only for firm matches. For some rows the clone size is stated as once, few or many, or as a class when expanded; others skip it.

v_call	j_call	d_call	clone_size	cdr3_nt	cdr3_aa
TRBV18	TRBJ2-2	NA	NA	TGTGCCAGCTCAGGTCCGGGACAGAACACCGGGGAGCTGTTTTTT	CASSGPGQNTGELFF
TRBV6-5	TRBJ2-1	TRBD1	once	TGTGCCAGCAGTTACTCCGGGACAGGGGTGGAGGGGCAGTTCTTC	CASSYSGTGVEGQFF
TRBV4-1	TRBJ2-3	TRBD2	NA	TGCGCCAGCAGCCAAGCCCCCCTAGCGGGGAGCACAGATACGCAGTATTTT	CASSQAPLAGSTDTQYF
TRBV28	TRBJ1-6	NA	NA	TGTGCCAGCAGCCTAGGACAGTATAATTCACCCCTCCACTTT	CASSLGQYNSPLHF
TRBV18	TRBJ2-2	TRBD1	NA	TGTGCCAGCTCACTCTCGACAGGGACGACCGGGGAGCTGTTTTTT	CASSLSTGTTGELFF
TRBV7-8	TRBJ1-2	TRBD1	NA	TGTGCCAGCAGCTTATCTGCCGCGACAGGGCGTGGCTACACCTTC	CASSLSAATGRGYTF
TRBV7-3	TRBJ2-1	NA	once	TGTGCCAGCAGCTTAACAGCGGCTGGAGGGGATGAGCAGTTCTTC	CASSLTAAGGDEQFF
TRBV5-1	TRBJ1-1	TRBD1	NA	TGCGCCAGCAGCTTGAACAGGGGTGGGACTGAAGCTTTCTTT	CASSLNRGGTEAFF
TRBV9	TRBJ2-1	TRBD2	NA	TGTGCCAGCAGCGTGGGACTAGCGGGCTCCAATGAGCAGTTCTTC	CASSVGLAGSNEQFF
TRBV2	TRBJ1-2	TRBD1	NA	TGTGCCAGCAGCGAAACCAGGGGGCAGGGCTACTATGGCTACACCTTC	CASSETRGQGYYGYTF
TRBV4-3	TRBJ1-3	NA	NA	TGCGCCAGCAGCCAATTGGGGGGGCGTCGAAACACCATATATTTT	CASSQLGGRRNTIYF
TRBV18	TRBJ2-7	TRBD2	NA	TGTGCCAGCTCACCACCGGGGGGGTACGAGCAGTACTTC	CASSPPGGYEQYF
TRBV5-1	TRBJ2-2	NA	once	TGCGCCAGCAGCTTGGTGCAGGGCGGAACCGGGGAGCTGTTTTTT	CASSLVQGGTGELFF
TRBV27	TRBJ2-7	NA	NA	TGTGCCAGCAGTCCAGACACAGGCTACTACGAGCAGTACTTC	CASSPDTGYYEQYF
TRBV6-5	TRBJ1-2	NA	NA	TGTGCCAGCACTAAGGACAGACCTGGCTACACCTTC	CASTKDRPGYTF
TRBV9	TRBJ2-2	TRBD1	NA	TGTGCCAGCAGCATCTCCGGGACAGGCCTCACCGGGGAGCTGTTTTTT	CASSISGTGLTGELFF
TRBV5-1	TRBJ1-1	TRBD1	NA	TGCGCCAGCAGCCCGGGGACAGGAGCCCCGATACAAGAAGCTTTCTTT	CASSPGTGAPIQEAFF
TRBV7-3	TRBJ2-3	NA	once	TGTGCCAGCAGCTTAGCTGGGACTGGTAGCACAGATACGCAGTATTTT	CASSLAGTGSTDTQYF
TRBV5-1	TRBJ1-5	NA	NA	TGCGCCAGCAGGCCCATGGGGCCTCCTCAGCCCCAGCATTTT	CASRPMGPPQPQHF
TRBV19	TRBJ1-5	NA	NA	TGTGCCAGTAGGGCCGGGACAACTAATCAGCCCCAGCATTTT	CASRAGTTNQPQHF
TRBV28	TRBJ2-7	NA	NA	TGTGCCAGCAGGTCGCACAGCTCCTACGAGCAGTACTTC	CASRSHSSYEQYF
TRBV6-6	TRBJ2-7	NA	NA	TGTGCCAGCAGTTACACGCAGGGCCCCTACGAGCAGTACTTC	CASSYTQGPYEQYF
TRBV27	TRBJ2-6	NA	NA	TGTGCCAGCAGTATAACAGGGTCCTCTGGGGCCAACGTCCTGACTTTC	CASSITGSSGANVLTF
TRBV7-8	TRBJ2-1	TRBD2	NA	TGTGCCAGCAGCCCTAGCGGGGCCCGCTTAAATGAGCAGTTCTTC	CASSPSGARLNEQFF
TRBV30	TRBJ1-5	NA	once	TGTGCCTGGAGTACAGGTTATAGCAATCAGCCCCAGCATTTT	CAWSTGYSNQPQHF
TRBV7-9	TRBJ1-1	NA	NA	TGTGCCAGCAGCTTAGCTACGGGGGGCTCGAACACTGAAGCTTTCTTT	CASSLATGGSNTEAFF
TRBV19	TRBJ1-2	TRBD1	NA	TGTGCCAGTAGTGAACAGGGGCTTGGGAACTATGGCTACACCTTC	CASSEQGLGNYGYTF
TRBV27	TRBJ2-6	TRBD1	NA	TGTGCCAGCAGTTTAAAATCAGGGGGCTCTGGGGCCAACGTCCTGACTTTC	CASSLKSGGSGANVLTF
TRBV19	TRBJ2-4	NA	NA	TGTGCCAGTAGTATTGCCAGGGGGGTAAACATTCAGTACTTC	CASSIARGVNIQYF